This T cell receptor (beta chain) was captured in a study of blood T cell repertoires in COVID-19. The overall study: Samples representing acute and convalescent COVID-19 were sourced from the United States, Italy and Spain.

Sequencing was performed with immunoSEQ multiplex PCR; in TCRdb, only in-frame clones are kept and a portion is missing. The sample carries 200,000 to 250,000 clones, approximately 83% recorded once. Trimming cost V 6 bases and J 1 base; bases outside gene matches: 7. The V gene's germline CDR1 is SNHLY and CDR2 FYNNEI. This CDR3 has 15 amino acids. Sequenced input: peripheral blood. This receptor was obtained from a woman in her twenties or thirties who had recovered from COVID-19. This rearrangement joins TRBV2 to TRBJ1-1; TRBD1 aligns across 8 bases. As DNA, the CDR3 is TGTGCCAGCAGCCAGCAGGGGGCGGGGAACACTGAAGCTTTCTTT. As protein: CASSQQGAGNTEAFF.